These 9 T cell receptor beta chains came from one sample sequenced in a study of blood T cells in healthy people across ages. Alongside a J-beta primer mix, a sample-barcoded 5' primer served in a second PCR lasting roughly 6 to 11 cycles. TCRdb re-analysed the 5' RACE reads in MiXCR, keeping a single row per CDR3 protein. The sample consists of 1.5 million to 2 million distinct CDR3 sequences, roughly 52% of them appearing once. Sample: blood. The receptors derive from a middle-aged woman in good health.

Only one count was recorded for this clonotype. This chain joins TRBV20-1 and TRBJ2-1; weak D call: TRBD2 (6 bases). Trimming shortened V by 2 bases and J by 0 bases, and 14 bases separated the two germline ends. The CDR3 length is 16 residues. In germline, CDR1 is DFQATT, CDR2 SNEGSKA (reference sequence). This CDR3 is CSARILGGSSYNEQFF. DNA of the CDR3: TGCAGTGCTAGAATCCTGGGGGGAAGCTCCTACAATGAGCAGTTCTTC.

V gene TRBV20-1 combines with J gene TRBJ2-1, with D perhaps TRBD2 (5 bases). CDR1 is DFQATT, CDR2 SNEGSKA, per germline (reference sequence). Trimming shortened V by 3 bases and J by 4 bases, and 16 bases separated the two germline ends. The CDR3 has 15 amino acids. CDR3 sequence reads: CSASGRSGIYNEQFF. For the CDR3, the DNA is TGCAGTGCTAGTGGCCGGAGCGGAATATACAATGAGCAGTTCTTC.

This clonotype has a handful of counts. The rearrangement uses TRBV7-2 and TRBJ1-2; 7 bases map to TRBD1. With 5 bases clipped from V and 3 bases from J, the junction kept 15 bases outside the gene matches. The CDR3 totals 17 residues. Looked up from germline, CDR1 is SGHTA and CDR2 is FQGNSA. CDR3 bases: TGTGCCAGCAGCGTCATGACGACAGGGAAAAGATACTATGGCTACACCTTC. This encodes CASSVMTTGKRYYGYTF. The whole variable domain, filled in from reference TRBV7-2 and TRBJ1-2, reads GAGVSQSPSNKVTEKGKDVELRCDPISGHTALYWYRQSLGQGLEFLIYFQGNSAPDKSGLPSDRFSAERTGGSVSTLTIQRTQQEDSAVYLCASSVMTTGKRYYGYTFGSGTRLTVV.

The J gene is TRBJ2-5, the V gene TRBV15; unclear D gene. CDR1 and CDR2 (germline): LNHNV, YYDKDF (reference sequence). Trimming left V 1 base short and J 1 base short, with 7 bases between. The length of the CDR3 is 14 residues. This chain's CDR3 is CATSRVQIQETQYF. CDR3 in DNA: TGTGCCACCAGCAGAGTACAGATCCAAGAGACCCAGTACTTC. Drawing the rest from reference TRBV15 and TRBJ2-5, the complete variable domain is DAMVIQNPRYQVTQFGKPVTLSCSQTLNHNVMYWYQQKSSQAPKLLFHYYDKDFNNEADTPDNFQSRRPNTSFCFLDIRSPGLGDTAMYLCATSRVQIQETQYFGPGTRLLVL.

The rearrangement joins TRBV6-1 to TRBJ2-5; 7 bases map to TRBD2. The J call may not be correct, given that the DNA end is closer to TRBJ2-7. CDR1 and CDR2 from the germline V gene are MNHNS and SASEGT. This CDR3 contains 12 residues. The CDR3 DNA reads TGTGCCAGCCGGGACTACTACTACGAGCAGTACTTC. Translation gives CASRDYYYEQYF.

This clonotype was seen a few times. The rearrangement uses TRBV20-1 and TRBJ2-1, with D perhaps given as TRBD1 or TRBD2 (5 bases each). Trimming cost V 3 bases and J 13 bases, with 22 bases left between them. Germline V gene sequence: CDR1 DFQATT, CDR2 SNEGSKA (reference sequence). The CDR3 loop spans 14 amino acids. The CDR3 loop is CSARGQGGGSKQFF. Written as DNA, the CDR3 is TGCAGTGCTAGGGGTCAGGGTGGGGGATCCAAACAGTTCTTC.

The chain recombines TRBV20-1 with TRBJ2-3; tentative D call: TRBD1 (6 bases). Germline V gene sequence: CDR1 DFQATT, CDR2 SNEGSKA (reference sequence). The CDR3 runs 14 residues. V lost 6 bases to trimming and J lost 0 bases, with 13 bases between them. The CDR3 region has the DNA TGCAGTGCCTCCGGGACACCTAGCACAGATACGCAGTATTTT. It specifies CSASGTPSTDTQYF.

There are a few counts of this clonotype. The CDR3 here is CASSVDPSGGKETQYF. In DNA, the CDR3 is TGTGCCAGCAGCGTAGATCCTAGCGGGGGTAAAGAGACCCAGTACTTC. V is TRBV9 and J is TRBJ2-5; 10 bases match TRBD2. The CDR3 has 16 amino acids. V lost 0 bases to trimming and J lost 3 bases; unmatched junction nucleotides: 5. CDR1 is SGDLS and CDR2 is YYNGEE in the germline V gene.

This clonotype was seen only a few times. V and J are TRBV29-1 and TRBJ2-5; D is unresolved. Germline V gene sequence: CDR1 SQVTM, CDR2 ANQGSEA. The CDR3 contains 11 residues. Trimming removed 7 bases from V and 2 bases from J, with 8 bases in between. The CDR3 loop is CSGVGQETQYF. In DNA form, the CDR3 reads TGCAGCGGTGTCGGACAAGAGACCCAGTACTTC.